These T cell receptor beta chains were read from a single sample in a study of cytomegalovirus exposure and HLA in healthy donors. The data were produced by immunoSEQ multiplex PCR, yet TCRdb's version contains in-frame clones alone and is incomplete. This sample has some 240,000 clones, with around 78% found just once. Sequencing was done on a sample of PBMCs. Source of these receptors: a woman aged 18-29 years in good health and CMV-seronegative. Both conserved end residues are part of each CDR3. D genes are given only for firm matches. Only part of the rows carry a size: once, few, many, or a class if the clone is expanded.

TRBV6-6,TRBJ2-5,NA,15,TRBD1,TGTGCCAGCAGTGGAAGCAGGGGGCCCCAAGAGACCCAGTACTTC,CASSGSRGPQETQYF
TRBV2,TRBJ2-1,NA,11,NA,TGTGCCAGCAGGAGTTACAATGAGCAGTTCTTC,CASRSYNEQFF
TRBV2,TRBJ2-5,NA,11,NA,TGTGCCAGCAGTTATCAAGAGACCCAGTACTTC,CASSYQETQYF
TRBV27,TRBJ2-3,once,14,NA,TGTGCCAGCAGTTCCGGGATTCGCACAGATACGCAGTATTTT,CASSSGIRTDTQYF
TRBV9,TRBJ2-2,NA,14,NA,TGTGCCAGCAGCGTAGGGTCCGGGACCGGGGAGCTGTTTTTT,CASSVGSGTGELFF
TRBV4-1,TRBJ1-1,NA,15,TRBD1,TGCGCCAGCAGCCGTGCCGGGACAGGGAACACTGAAGCTTTCTTT,CASSRAGTGNTEAFF
TRBV28,TRBJ1-5,once,15,TRBD1,TGTGCCAGCAGTTTTAGGGGGCAACTCCATCAGCCCCAGCATTTT,CASSFRGQLHQPQHF
TRBV5-4,TRBJ2-5,once,15,NA,TGTGCCAGCAGGGAGGGTTTGGAGACCCAAGAGACCCAGTACTTC,CASREGLETQETQYF
TRBV18,TRBJ1-2,few,13,NA,TGTGCCAGCTCACCAGAACGGAGCTATGGCTACACCTTC,CASSPERSYGYTF
TRBV6-1,TRBJ2-3,NA,15,TRBD2,TGTGCCAGCAGTGCTAGCGGGGGGAGCACAGATACGCAGTATTTT,CASSASGGSTDTQYF
TRBV11-2,TRBJ2-3,NA,15,NA,TGTGCCAGCAGCTTAGCGGGGGGCGGTGCAGATACGCAGTATTTT,CASSLAGGGADTQYF
TRBV4-1,TRBJ1-2,NA,16,TRBD1,TGCGCCAGCAGCCCCGGGGAGGCAGGGGGCGTTTATGGCTACACCTTC,CASSPGEAGGVYGYTF
TRBV7-6,TRBJ1-5,NA,12,NA,TGTGCCAGCAGCTTAGCTGGGGAGGCCCAGCATTTT,CASSLAGEAQHF
TRBV6-5,TRBJ1-1,once,14,NA,TGTGCCAGCAGCTTTCGGGGGATGAACACTGAAGCTTTCTTT,CASSFRGMNTEAFF
TRBV19,TRBJ2-1,NA,16,TRBD2,TGTGCCAGTTCCCGAGAGGGACTAGAAAGTGAGGATGAGCAGTTCTTC,CASSREGLESEDEQFF
TRBV9,TRBJ2-1,NA,15,NA,TGTGCCAGCAGCGTAGAATTCGGAGGGGACAATGAGCAGTTCTTC,CASSVEFGGDNEQFF
TRBV27,TRBJ2-7,once,15,NA,TGTGCCAGCAGTTTAGGCAGGCCGGTACTCCACGAGCAGTACTTC,CASSLGRPVLHEQYF